This TCR beta chain was recovered during a study of blood T cell repertoires in COVID-19. Study at large: Acute and convalescent COVID-19 samples came from the United States, Italy and Spain. T cells, B-cell-depleted T cells, or PBMCs provided the cDNA or gDNA that served as material.

Original processing notes: The assay estimated nucleated cells by amplifying reference gene primers. Produced via immunoSEQ multiplex PCR; TCRdb's table is partial and in-frame only. Clone size and the V and J calls come from that table; the DNA yielded D and trimming. Among under 350,000 clones, about 85% were seen once, and the ten largest hold roughly 15%. CDR1 MNHEY and CDR2 SMNVEV come from the germline V gene (reference sequence). Losses at the gene ends were 5 bases for V and 8 bases for J; bases not matched to a gene: 10. The CDR3 runs to 15 residues. This TCR derives from a human donor in a cohort sampled during active COVID-19. The rearrangement uses TRBV27 and TRBJ2-1; 9 positions match TRBD2. Sequenced: peripheral blood. CDR3 coding DNA: TGTGCCAGCAGTGGGATGGGACTAGCCGTTGATGAGCAGTTCTTC. This sequence encodes CASSGMGLAVDEQFF.